These 19 T cell receptor beta chains came from one sample sequenced in a study of a mutant IDH1 vaccine in newly diagnosed glioma. Libraries were prepared by immunoSEQ multiplex PCR; TCRdb keeps only in-frame clonotypes and omits some of them. Of approximately 70,000 clones in the sample, less than 85% were seen once. Time point noted: baseline, week 1 (first vaccination visit). Treatment specified: pre-vaccination baseline after standard-of-care therapy. The specimen comprised PBMCs, sampled from a glioma patient treated with radiotherapy, temozolomide or both. The receptor source for this set is a man in his forties or fifties with glioma.

V is TRBV7-9 and J is TRBJ2-5, with 9 bases aligning to TRBD2. V lost 6 bases and J lost 4; bases outside the gene matches: 9. CDR3 length: 15 residues. CDR1 is SEHNR and CDR2 is FQNEAQ in the germline V gene (reference sequence). CDR3: CASSPASGGRETQYF. The CDR3 DNA reads as TGTGCCAGCAGTCCAGCCAGCGGGGGGAGAGAGACCCAGTACTTC.

This chain uses TRBV19 with TRBJ1-2; D is possibly TRBD1 (5 bases). The germline V gene has CDR1 LNHDA and CDR2 SQIVND (reference sequence). Between the trimmed V and J ends, which lost 3 bases and 6 bases, there was a span of 11 bases. This CDR3 region has 13 residues. CDR3 region: CASSMGDFNGYTF. Here the CDR3 DNA reads TGTGCCAGTAGTATGGGGGACTTCAATGGCTACACCTTC.

V usage is TRBV5-1 and J usage is TRBJ2-5, with 9 bases that match TRBD1. The ends lost 6 bases at V and 5 bases at J; junction bases unmatched: 8. The length of the CDR3 is 14 residues. CDR1 and CDR2 from the germline V gene are SGHRS and YFSETQ. This CDR3 is CASTPETGGETQYF. The CDR3 DNA sequence: TGCGCCAGCACTCCGGAGACAGGGGGGGAGACCCAGTACTTC.

The table lists this clone with a count of one. The chain recombines TRBV10-1 with TRBJ2-2; D is uncertain. This CDR3 is built from 14 residues. Looked up from germline, CDR1 is WNHNN and CDR2 is SYGVQD (reference sequence). The ends were cut back, 2 bases at V and 4 bases at J, with 8 bases in the middle. The CDR3 nucleotides read TGCGCCAGCAGTGAGGGGGTCGCCACCGGGGAGCTGTTTTTT. Amino acids: CASSEGVATGELFF.

The chain employs TRBV19 and TRBJ2-2, with D unclear. This CDR3 contains 12 residues. Germline V CDR1 and CDR2: LNHDA, SQIVND (reference sequence). Between the trimmed V and J ends, which lost 3 bases and 5 bases, there was a span of 4 bases. The CDR3 DNA sequence: TGTGCCAGTAGTATCTTGACCGGGGAGCTGTTTTTT. It codes for CASSILTGELFF.

This chain joins TRBV7-2 and TRBJ1-5, with no clear D. In germline, CDR1 is SGHTA, CDR2 FQGNSA. Deletions cut 1 base from V and 0 bases from J, with 7 bases between. There are 15 residues in the CDR3. In DNA, the CDR3 is TGTGCCAGCAGCTTAGGAGGGCTTAGCAATCAGCCCCAGCATTTT. Amino acids: CASSLGGLSNQPQHF.

This chain uses TRBV6-5 with TRBJ1-2; D is uncertain. The V end lost 0 bases, the J end lost 5 bases, and 10 bases lay between the germline ends. Germline assignment: CDR1 MNHEY and CDR2 SVGAGI. The CDR3 is 14 residues long. This chain's CDR3 is CASSYSNSVYGYTF. The CDR3 nucleotides read TGTGCCAGCAGTTACTCGAATTCAGTTTATGGCTACACCTTC.

In its sample, this clone was seen a few times. The genes are TRBV5-1 and TRBJ1-1, with D possibly matching TRBD1 (6 bases). V lost 7 bases and J 0 bases, leaving 13 bases between the germline ends. Germline CDR1 and CDR2: SGHRS and YFSETQ. This CDR3 region has 14 residues. CDR3 nucleotide sequence: TGCGCCAGCGGTCAGGGGTCGGTGAACACTGAAGCTTTCTTT. Protein: CASGQGSVNTEAFF.

The rearrangement uses TRBV30 and TRBJ2-7; the D is unclear. CDR3 length: 15 residues. V lost 0 bases, J lost 0 bases, and 12 bases lay in between. CDR1 GTSNPN and CDR2 SVGIG come from the germline V gene (reference sequence). This chain's CDR3 is CAWSVTYTHSYEQYF. CDR3 DNA: TGTGCCTGGAGTGTGACGTACACCCACTCCTACGAGCAGTACTTC. Full variable domain (missing parts from reference TRBV30 and TRBJ2-7): SQTIHQWPATLVQPVGSPLSLECTVEGTSNPNLYWYRQAAGRGLQLLFYSVGIGQISSEVPQNLSASRPQDRQFILSSKKLLLSDSGFYLCAWSVTYTHSYEQYFGPGTRLTVT.

This clone was recorded only once. The chain combines TRBV28 with TRBJ2-1; D perhaps matches TRBD1 (5 bases). Trimming took 6 bases from V and 3 from J, leaving 6 bases between them. The germline V gene has CDR1 MDHEN and CDR2 SYDVKM. This CDR3 comprises 12 residues. The CDR3 region is CASRRGYNEQFF. DNA for the CDR3: TGTGCCAGCAGAAGGGGCTACAATGAGCAGTTCTTC.

Only one count was recorded for this clone. The rearrangement uses TRBV7-9 and TRBJ2-6; 11 bases are a match to TRBD1. This CDR3 has 18 amino acids. Trimming cost V 4 bases and J 2 bases; bases outside gene matches: 7. Looked up from germline, CDR1 is SEHNR and CDR2 is FQNEAQ (reference sequence). CDR3 sequence reads: CASSSVPGQGAGANVLTF. CDR3 DNA sequence: TGTGCCAGCAGCTCCGTGCCGGGACAGGGGGCTGGGGCCAACGTCCTGACTTTC.

In this sample, this clone turned up once. The genes are TRBV18 and TRBJ1-1; 10 nucleotides agree with TRBD1. The V gene's germline CDR1 is KGHSH and CDR2 LQKENI. This CDR3 spans 14 amino acids. V dropped 6 bases and J dropped 4; count of bases not matched to a gene: 5. The CDR3 region is CASSTGTGATEAFF. The CDR3 DNA reads as TGTGCCAGCTCCACCGGGACAGGGGCCACTGAAGCTTTCTTT.

This clone was seen once. This chain joins TRBV7-2 and TRBJ2-7; possibly TRBD1 for D (5 bases). Germline V lookup: CDR1 SGHTA, CDR2 FQGNSA. The CDR3 totals 15 residues. V lost 1 base to trimming and J lost 5 bases, with 15 bases between them. The CDR3 region has the DNA TGTGCCAGCAGCTTAGGCCAAGGGGTAGGCGACGAGCAGTACTTC. Protein: CASSLGQGVGDEQYF.

This clone was detected only a few times. The V and J genes are TRBV10-3 and TRBJ1-1; 7 nucleotides line up with TRBD1. J was trimmed by 3 bases and V by 6 bases; bases with no gene match: 7. CDR1 is ENHRY, CDR2 SYGVKD, per germline. This CDR3 region has 14 residues. The CDR3 loop is CAIRAGQGDTEAFF. DNA for the CDR3: TGTGCCATCAGGGCCGGGCAGGGGGACACTGAAGCTTTCTTT.

This clone has only a few counts. This chain joins TRBV30 and TRBJ1-1; the D is unclear. V lost 5 bases, J lost 0 bases, and 16 bases lay in between. This CDR3 is built from 15 residues. Germline V gene data show CDR1 as GTSNPN and CDR2 as SVGIG (reference sequence). The CDR3: CAWLKRSFMNTEAFF. The CDR3 DNA reads as TGTGCCTGGTTGAAGCGGAGCTTCATGAACACTGAAGCTTTCTTT.

This clone was seen just once. This rearrangement joins TRBV7-2 to TRBJ2-2; 10 nucleotides agree with TRBD2. The junction had 6 bases not matched to a gene; V was cut back by 3 bases and J by 2 bases. Germline lookup yields CDR1 SGHTA and CDR2 FQGNSA. The CDR3 is made up of 17 amino acids. CDR3: CASSLGTSVINTGELFF. The CDR3 DNA follows: TGTGCCAGCAGCTTGGGGACTAGCGTTATTAACACCGGGGAGCTGTTTTTT.

The CDR3 region is CAISPASSYNSPLHF. CDR3 DNA: TGTGCCATCAGCCCGGCGAGCTCCTATAATTCACCCCTCCACTTT. The gene calls are TRBV10-3 and TRBJ1-6; the D is unclear. Per the germline V gene, CDR1 is ENHRY and CDR2 is SYGVKD. CDR3 length equals 15 residues. The germline V and J ends were trimmed by 6 bases and 0 bases, with 9 bases remaining between them.

This chain joins TRBV29-1 and TRBJ2-1; D is unclear. The germline CDR1 and CDR2 sequences are SQVTM and ANQGSEA. Deletions cut 4 bases from V and 0 bases from J, with 13 bases between. The CDR3 extends over 15 amino acids. The CDR3 nucleotides are TGCAGCGTTGGGGGTAGTCCTAGCTCCTACAATGAGCAGTTCTTC. Translating it yields CSVGGSPSSYNEQFF.

This clone appeared a few times. The CDR3 bases are TGTGCCAGCAGTTTAACAGGGGGCAATAGGACACCCCTCCACTTT. Amino acids: CASSLTGGNRTPLHF. The gene calls are TRBV27 and TRBJ1-6; 9 bases match TRBD1. The CDR3 consists of 15 residues. With 2 bases clipped from V and 11 bases from J, the junction kept 7 bases outside the gene matches. The germline V gene has CDR1 MNHEY and CDR2 SMNVEV (reference sequence).